This record concerns one T cell receptor beta chain sequence. Its antigen is unidentified. RNA in amounts of about 0.5 to 1 ug was reverse transcribed with random hexamers. An immunoSEQ multiplex PCR generated amplified TCR beta CDR3 products spanning 54 Vbeta and 13 Jbeta. TCRdb independently ran MiXCR on the immunoSEQ multiplex PCR reads; one entry per CDR3 protein. The sample shows a few hundred thousand distinct CDR3 sequences, approximately 90% of them seen only once. Patients with stable or active relapsing-remitting disease, all of them treatment-naive, made up the multiple sclerosis controls. TEMRA cells were FACS-enriched, unlike CD8+ and CD4+ T cells, which were negatively isolated. The data are from a study of CD8 T cells in Susac syndrome. The study's findings and limits: Acknowledgment was made by the study that its TCR sequencing and HLA analysis involved a relatively small number of individuals.

The receptor's source is a human donor with multiple sclerosis. Sequencing was carried out using CD8+ T cells from PBMCs.

CDR3 residues: CASSIPRTRTGELFF. CDR3 coding DNA: TGTGCCAGCAGTATCCCTAGGACGCGCACCGGGGAGCTGTTTTTT. The chain links TRBV12-3 or TRBV12-4 to TRBJ2-2; D is ambiguous. V lost 5 bases and J lost 4, with 14 bases in between. The CDR3 runs 15 residues.